A selection of T cell receptor beta chains follows, all from one sample in a study of cytomegalovirus exposure and HLA in healthy donors. Assay: immunoSEQ multiplex PCR; the TCRdb copy retains only in-frame clones and omits some. The sample contains 130,000 to 150,000 clones, approximately 84% of which appear only once. Specimen: PBMCs. These receptors came from a woman in her sixties or seventies in good health and CMV-seropositive. CDR3s include the opening cysteine and the closing phenylalanine or tryptophan. A D gene is named only where the DNA matches it firmly. Some rows have no size entry. The others give once, few or many, or a class for an expanded clone.

cdr3_aa v_call clone_size d_call j_call
CASSLGSGQPDTQYF TRBV28 NA TRBD1 TRBJ2-3
CASSEYGGAGSPLHF TRBV25-1 NA NA TRBJ1-6
CSVETGSEQYF TRBV29-1 NA NA TRBJ2-7
CASSLGTGRNYEQYF TRBV7-2 once NA TRBJ2-7
CATSRTVSYNEQFF TRBV15 NA NA TRBJ2-1
CATSLSPGIQYF TRBV15 NA NA TRBJ2-4
CASSQDPTGGSYEQYF TRBV4-3 NA TRBD1 TRBJ2-7
CASSLIGRGQNTGELFF TRBV7-3 NA TRBD2 TRBJ2-2
CASSGLAATGELFF TRBV18 NA TRBD2 TRBJ2-2
CASSRDGGQETQYF TRBV11-3 few NA TRBJ2-5
CASSSVGSTRDEQYF TRBV4-1 NA NA TRBJ2-7
CASSLDYLEQYF TRBV5-1 once NA NA
CASSRDRGEAFF TRBV7-2 few TRBD1 TRBJ1-1
CASRVSDSTDTQYF TRBV9 NA NA TRBJ2-3
CASSSSLSGSFYEQYF TRBV5-6 NA TRBD2 TRBJ2-7
CASSLARGSEAFF TRBV11-1 NA NA TRBJ1-1
CASSFQLAYEQYF TRBV27 NA NA TRBJ2-7
CASTTSGTTNTEAFF TRBV28 NA NA TRBJ1-1
CASSLTGADTQYF TRBV7-2 NA TRBD1 TRBJ2-3